Following are 30 T cell receptor beta chains from one sample sequenced in a study of blood T cell repertoires in COVID-19. The assay was immunoSEQ multiplex PCR, and TCRdb's table has in-frame clones only and misses some. The table lists about 160,000 clones, roughly four fifths of them singletons. The sequencing sample was made of peripheral blood. The receptors originated from a woman of 80 years or more with acute or convalescent COVID-19.

The chain recombines TRBV9 with TRBJ1-2; 10 positions agree with TRBD1. V dropped 3 bases and J dropped 3; count of bases not matched to a gene: 5. Germline CDR1 SGDLS, CDR2 YYNGEE. There are 15 residues in the CDR3. CDR3 coding DNA: TGTGCCAGCAGCGACCTCGACAGGGGGCACTATGGCTACACCTTC. Protein product: CASSDLDRGHYGYTF.

The chain carries TRBV7-2 and TRBJ2-7; no reliable D call. This CDR3 region has 14 residues. Germline V gene sequence: CDR1 SGHTA, CDR2 FQGNSA. Deletions cut 5 bases from V and 2 bases from J, with 13 bases between. The CDR3 is CASSPLAVTYEQYF. The CDR3 nucleotides read TGTGCCAGCAGCCCTCTCGCGGTAACCTACGAGCAGTACTTC.

The rearrangement links TRBV19 to TRBJ2-1; 7 bases are shared with TRBD2. Germline V gives CDR1 LNHDA, CDR2 SQIVND (reference sequence). The CDR3 length is 14 residues. V shed 6 bases, J shed 2 bases, and the junction held 4 bases outside the gene matches. CDR3 sequence reads: CASSWLAAYNEQFF. The CDR3 region has the DNA TGTGCCAGTAGCTGGCTAGCGGCCTACAATGAGCAGTTCTTC.

The J gene is TRBJ1-3, the V gene TRBV9; TRBD1 might be the D (5 bases). Trimming cost V 3 bases and J 4 bases, with 11 bases left between them. Germline CDR1 SGDLS, CDR2 YYNGEE. There are 14 residues in the CDR3. This chain's CDR3 is CASSADTLGNTIYF. As DNA, the CDR3 is TGTGCCAGCAGCGCGGACACACTCGGAAACACCATATATTTT.

This clone was observed many times. This CDR3 is CASSLWTSGNDEQFF. CDR3 in DNA: TGTGCCAGCAGCTTATGGACTAGCGGGAACGATGAGCAGTTCTTC. The chain has TRBV11-2 and TRBJ2-1; 12 bases align to TRBD2. The length of the CDR3 is 15 residues. V gave up 2 bases and J gave up 8 bases; unmatched junction bases: 4. CDR1 is SGHAT, CDR2 FQNNGV, per germline.

V gene TRBV11-2 combines with J gene TRBJ1-1; D is unclear. Trimming removed 4 bases at V and 1 base at J, with 13 bases between. Per the germline V gene, CDR1 is SGHAT and CDR2 is FQNNGV. CDR3 length equals 15 residues. The CDR3 sequence is CASSSPSGQNTEAFF. The CDR3 coding sequence is TGTGCCAGCAGCTCCCCGAGCGGGCAGAACACTGAAGCTTTCTTT.

This chain connects TRBV5-1 to TRBJ2-6; weak D call: TRBD2 (5 bases). The V gene's germline CDR1 is SGHRS and CDR2 YFSETQ. The CDR3 totals 16 residues. V was shortened by 0 bases and J by 1 base, with 8 bases between the two germline ends. In DNA form, the CDR3 reads TGCGCCAGCAGCTTGGCCCCGGGATCTGGGGCCAACGTCCTGACTTTC. This encodes CASSLAPGSGANVLTF.

This sequence joins TRBV6-6 and TRBJ2-5; a weak D match, TRBD1 (6 bases). V lost 0 bases and J lost 3, with 11 bases in between. The CDR3 has 15 amino acids. Germline V lookup: CDR1 MNHNY, CDR2 SVGAGI (reference sequence). In nucleotides, the CDR3 is TGTGCCAGCAGTTACTCGGCAGGGGTAGAAGAGACCCAGTACTTC. Its translation: CASSYSAGVEETQYF.

This clone was seen only a few times. The chain couples TRBV4-1 to TRBJ2-1; D uncertain. The germline gives CDR1 MGHRA, CDR2 YSYEKL. The V end lost 2 bases, the J end lost 7 bases, and 6 bases lay between the germline ends. CDR3 length equals 12 residues. CDR3 sequence reads: CASSQSVNEQFF. The CDR3 region has the DNA TGCGCCAGCAGCCAATCTGTGAATGAGCAGTTCTTC.

The chain has TRBV7-9 and TRBJ2-2; TRBD2 matches at 14 bases. The CDR3 runs to 17 residues. After removal of 3 bases from V and 5 bases from J, the junction contained 5 bases not matched to a gene. Per germline, CDR1 SEHNR and CDR2 FQNEAQ (reference sequence). CDR3 loop: CASSFQTSGRVTGELFF. The CDR3 DNA reads as TGTGCCAGCAGCTTTCAGACTAGCGGGAGGGTAACCGGGGAGCTGTTTTTT. The entire variable domain, with the rest obtained from reference TRBV7-9 and TRBJ2-2, is as follows: DTGVSQNPRHKITKRGQNVTFRCDPISEHNRLYWYRQTLGQGPEFLTYFQNEAQLEKSRLLSDRFSAERPKGSFSTLEIQRTEQGDSAMYLCASSFQTSGRVTGELFFGEGSRLTVL.

The chain joins TRBV3-1 (or the pseudogene TRBV3-2) to TRBJ2-1; perhaps TRBD1 as D (5 bases). The CDR3 has 15 residues. V was cut by 1 base and J by 2 bases, with 9 bases left in between. Germline-derived CDR1 and CDR2 are LGHDT and YNNKEL (reference sequence). CDR3 residues: CASSQVGEAYNEQFF. The CDR3 nucleotides are TGTGCCAGCAGCCAAGTAGGGGAAGCCTACAATGAGCAGTTCTTC.

V gene TRBV5-8 combines with J gene TRBJ2-1; 12 bases fit TRBD2. Trimming took 2 bases from V and 8 from J; bases not matched to a gene: 11. CDR1 SGHTS and CDR2 YDEGEE come from the germline V gene. The CDR3 runs 17 residues. The CDR3 DNA reads as TGTGCCAGCAGCTTTGGACTAGCGGGGTTTGGGGACGATGAGCAGTTCTTC. This translates into CASSFGLAGFGDDEQFF.

The rearrangement uses TRBV6-5 and TRBJ1-2, with a tentative D call TRBD1 (5 bases). Germline-derived CDR1 and CDR2 are MNHEY and SVGAGI. The germline V and J ends were trimmed by 0 bases and 4 bases, with 9 bases remaining between them. The CDR3 runs to 14 residues. The CDR3 region is CASSYSQGGYGYTF. In DNA, the CDR3 is TGTGCCAGCAGTTACTCCCAGGGAGGCTATGGCTACACCTTC.

The rearrangement uses TRBV7-9 and TRBJ2-7, with a tentative D call TRBD1 (7 bases). This CDR3 has 13 amino acids. V was pared by 4 bases and J by 6 bases, with 13 bases between. From germline, CDR1 is SEHNR and CDR2 FQNEAQ (reference sequence). The CDR3 spells CASSSGGSSEQYF. The CDR3 DNA reads as TGTGCCAGCAGCTCAGGGGGGTCTAGCGAGCAGTACTTC.

The CDR3 DNA follows: TGTGCCAGCAGTGAATTCTTTCAGCCCCAGCATTTT. Its protein is CASSEFFQPQHF. V and J are TRBV2 and TRBJ1-5; D is unresolved. Trimming pared 2 bases from V and 6 bases from J, leaving 5 bases between. The CDR3 is 12 residues long. Germline V gene sequence: CDR1 SNHLY, CDR2 FYNNEI. Filled out from reference TRBV2 and TRBJ1-5, the complete variable domain reads EPEVTQTPSHQVTQMGQEVILRCVPISNHLYFYWYRQILGQKVEFLVSFYNNEISEKSEIFDDQFSVERPDGSNFTLKIRSTKLEDSAMYFCASSEFFQPQHFGDGTRLSIL.

The V and J genes are TRBV19 and TRBJ1-6; 8 nucleotides match TRBD1. V was clipped by 9 bases and J by 7 bases; unmatched bases: 8. Germline V gene sequence: CDR1 LNHDA, CDR2 SQIVND (reference sequence). The CDR3 is 14 amino acids. This CDR3 is CASESGTGNSPLHF. DNA of the CDR3: TGTGCCAGCGAATCCGGGACAGGCAATTCACCCCTCCACTTT.

A single count supports this clone. The gene calls are TRBV10-3 and TRBJ1-1; 7 bases are shared with TRBD1. The V gene's germline CDR1 is ENHRY and CDR2 SYGVKD. The CDR3 spans 15 residues. V shed 10 bases, J shed 3 bases, and the junction held 14 bases outside the gene matches. The CDR3 coding sequence is TGTGCCACGTTGCTAGATAGGGGGCAAGACACTGAAGCTTTCTTT. This sequence encodes CATLLDRGQDTEAFF.

The chain links TRBV12-5 to TRBJ2-1, with 11 bases aligning to TRBD1. Looked up from germline, CDR1 is LGHNT and CDR2 is FRNRAP. The J segment lost 7 bases and the V segment lost 6 bases, leaving 2 bases of the junction unmatched. The CDR3 loop spans 13 amino acids. CDR3 amino acids: CASGWDRGNEQFF. In DNA, the CDR3 is TGTGCTAGTGGCTGGGACAGGGGGAATGAGCAGTTCTTC. Drawing the rest from reference TRBV12-5 and TRBJ2-1, the complete variable domain is DARVTQTPRHKVTEMGQEVTMRCQPILGHNTVFWYRQTMMQGLELLAYFRNRAPLDDSGMPKDRFSAEMPDATLATLKIQPSEPRDSAVYFCASGWDRGNEQFFGPGTRLTVL.

This sequence joins TRBV7-9 and TRBJ2-3; 7 nucleotides agree with TRBD2. Looked up from germline, CDR1 is SEHNR and CDR2 is FQNEAQ (reference sequence). CDR3 length: 16 amino acids. The V segment lost 6 bases and the J segment 2 bases; nucleotides outside the gene matches: 11. CDR3 sequence reads: CASSTPGSGYTDTQYF. For the CDR3, the DNA is TGTGCCAGCAGTACCCCGGGTAGCGGGTACACAGATACGCAGTATTTT. Full variable domain (outside the CDR3, taken from reference TRBV7-9 and TRBJ2-3): DTGVSQNPRHKITKRGQNVTFRCDPISEHNRLYWYRQTLGQGPEFLTYFQNEAQLEKSRLLSDRFSAERPKGSFSTLEIQRTEQGDSAMYLCASSTPGSGYTDTQYFGPGTRLTVL.

The chain is built from TRBV7-9 and TRBJ1-6, with D uncertain. This CDR3 comprises 19 residues. V was trimmed by 7 bases and J by 0 bases, leaving 22 bases between them. Germline V CDR1 and CDR2: SEHNR, FQNEAQ (reference sequence). As DNA, the CDR3 is TGTGCCAGCATTAAGATAAGAGGGTCGTCTAGCTCCTATAATTCACCCCTCCACTTT. This gives the protein CASIKIRGSSSSYNSPLHF.

The chain combines TRBV4-2 with TRBJ2-1; 8 nucleotides align to TRBD2. The length of the CDR3 is 15 residues. The V gene end was trimmed by 4 bases and the J gene end by 3 bases; junction bases not matched to a gene: 5. CDR1 and CDR2 from the germline V gene are LGHNA and YNFKEQ. This chain's CDR3 is CASSPKAGGYNEQFF. As DNA, the CDR3 is TGTGCCAGCAGCCCCAAGGCGGGAGGCTACAATGAGCAGTTCTTC.

V gene TRBV4-1 combines with J gene TRBJ1-4; no reliable D call. Trimming removed 3 bases at V and 4 bases at J, with 12 bases between. The CDR3 spans 15 residues. CDR1 is MGHRA and CDR2 is YSYEKL in the germline V gene. The CDR3 here is CASSQRELHNEKLFF. The CDR3 coding sequence is TGCGCCAGCAGCCAGCGCGAACTCCATAATGAAAAACTGTTTTTT.

This chain links TRBV15 with TRBJ2-7; weak D call: TRBD1 (5 bases). Trimming removed 3 bases from V and 5 bases from J, with 17 bases in between. Germline V gene data show CDR1 as LNHNV and CDR2 as YYDKDF (reference sequence). This CDR3 contains 15 residues. In nucleotides, the CDR3 is TGTGCCACCAGCAGGGCTCGTTTGGCAGGGCACGAGCAGTACTTC. This translates into CATSRARLAGHEQYF. The variable domain in full, completed from reference TRBV15 and TRBJ2-7, reads DAMVIQNPRYQVTQFGKPVTLSCSQTLNHNVMYWYQQKSSQAPKLLFHYYDKDFNNEADTPDNFQSRRPNTSFCFLDIRSPGLGDTAMYLCATSRARLAGHEQYFGPGTRLTVT.

The gene calls are TRBV7-9 and TRBJ2-7; no definite D call. Germline V gene sequence: CDR1 SEHNR, CDR2 FQNEAQ (reference sequence). This CDR3 region has 15 residues. Trimming cost V 3 bases and J 6 bases, with 18 bases left between them. The CDR3 reads CASSFSNYKTGEQYF. In nucleotides, the CDR3 is TGTGCCAGCAGCTTTTCTAACTATAAGACGGGCGAGCAGTACTTC.

The rearrangement uses TRBV5-1 and TRBJ2-2; no definite D call. In germline, CDR1 is SGHRS, CDR2 YFSETQ. V lost 1 base to trimming and J lost 0 bases, with 7 bases between them. This CDR3 has 15 amino acids. CDR3 coding DNA: TGCGCCAGCAGCTTGACTAACCCGAACACCGGGGAGCTGTTTTTT. Translating it yields CASSLTNPNTGELFF.

CDR3 nucleotide sequence: TGCGCCAGCAGCTTGGCCCCTATTAGCGGGAGTACCTCCTACAATGAGCAGTTCTTC. Its translation: CASSLAPISGSTSYNEQFF. This chain uses TRBV5-1 with TRBJ2-1; 9 nucleotides agree with TRBD2. CDR1 SGHRS and CDR2 YFSETQ come from the germline V gene. This CDR3 region has 19 residues. The V gene end was trimmed by 0 bases and the J gene end by 0 bases; junction bases not matched to a gene: 10. The variable domain in full, completed from reference TRBV5-1 and TRBJ2-1, reads KAGVTQTPRYLIKTRGQQVTLSCSPISGHRSVSWYQQTPGQGLQFLFEYFSETQRNKGNFPGRFSGRQFSNSRSEMNVSTLELGDSALYLCASSLAPISGSTSYNEQFFGPGTRLTVL.

This clone was detected only once. The chain joins TRBV7-2 to TRBJ1-2; a possible D gene is TRBD1 (5 bases). The V gene's germline CDR1 is SGHTA and CDR2 FQGNSA. V was clipped by 1 base and J by 3 bases, with 9 bases between them. CDR3 length: 14 residues. Written as DNA, the CDR3 is TGTGCCAGCAGCTTAGGGCAGGGCCACTATGGCTACACCTTC. It specifies CASSLGQGHYGYTF. The full variable domain, rest sourced from reference TRBV7-2 and TRBJ1-2, is GAGVSQSPSNKVTEKGKDVELRCDPISGHTALYWYRQSLGQGLEFLIYFQGNSAPDKSGLPSDRFSAERTGGSVSTLTIQRTQQEDSAVYLCASSLGQGHYGYTFGSGTRLTVV.

The V call is TRBV27, the J call TRBJ1-5; D may be TRBD1 (5 bases). The V and J ends lost 5 bases and 4 bases respectively, with 18 bases between them. Germline CDR1 MNHEY, CDR2 SMNVEV (reference sequence). The CDR3 runs to 16 residues. The CDR3 region is CASSTLGRGLNQPQHF. CDR3 coding DNA: TGTGCCAGCAGTACCCTGGGCCGGGGGTTAAATCAGCCCCAGCATTTT.

CDR3 sequence reads: CASSEIGRQLYGYTF. CDR3 bases: TGCGCCAGCAGCGAAATTGGCAGACAACTTTATGGCTACACCTTC. The chain carries TRBV4-3 and TRBJ1-2; no clear D gene. The CDR3 runs to 15 residues. The ends were cut back, 5 bases at V and 5 bases at J, with 18 bases in the middle. Per germline, CDR1 LGHNA and CDR2 YSLEER.

V gene TRBV7-9 combines with J gene TRBJ2-7, with 9 bases aligning to TRBD1. There are 15 residues in the CDR3. Germline-derived CDR1 and CDR2 are SEHNR and FQNEAQ (reference sequence). Unmatched junction bases numbered 5, after V lost 2 bases and J lost 3 bases. In DNA, the CDR3 is TGTGCCAGCAGCTTAACCGGGACAGGGAACTACGAGCAGTACTTC. Translated, it gives CASSLTGTGNYEQYF.